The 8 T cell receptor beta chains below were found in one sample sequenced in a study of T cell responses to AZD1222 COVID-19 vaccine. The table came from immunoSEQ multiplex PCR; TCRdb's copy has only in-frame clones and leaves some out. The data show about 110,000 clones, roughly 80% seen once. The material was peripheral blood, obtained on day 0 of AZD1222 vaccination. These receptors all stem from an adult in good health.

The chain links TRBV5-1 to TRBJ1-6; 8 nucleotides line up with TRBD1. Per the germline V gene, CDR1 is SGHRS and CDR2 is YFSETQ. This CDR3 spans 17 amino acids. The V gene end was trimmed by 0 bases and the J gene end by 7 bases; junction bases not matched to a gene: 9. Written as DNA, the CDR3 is TGCGCCAGCAGCTTGGCCGTGTCCGGGACAGGAAATTCACCCCTCCACTTT. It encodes CASSLAVSGTGNSPLHF.

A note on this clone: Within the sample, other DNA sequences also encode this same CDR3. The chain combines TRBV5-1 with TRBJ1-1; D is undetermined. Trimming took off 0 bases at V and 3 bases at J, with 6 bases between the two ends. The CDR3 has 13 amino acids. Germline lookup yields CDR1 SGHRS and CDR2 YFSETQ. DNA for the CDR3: TGCGCCAGCAGCTTGGACGGATACACTGAAGCTTTCTTT. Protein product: CASSLDGYTEAFF.

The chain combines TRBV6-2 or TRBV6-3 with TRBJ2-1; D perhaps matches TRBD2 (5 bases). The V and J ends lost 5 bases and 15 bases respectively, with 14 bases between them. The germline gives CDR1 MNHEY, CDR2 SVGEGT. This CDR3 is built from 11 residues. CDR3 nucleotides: TGTGCCAGCAGTGTTTTCGGGGAGTGGTTCTTC. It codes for CASSVFGEWFF.

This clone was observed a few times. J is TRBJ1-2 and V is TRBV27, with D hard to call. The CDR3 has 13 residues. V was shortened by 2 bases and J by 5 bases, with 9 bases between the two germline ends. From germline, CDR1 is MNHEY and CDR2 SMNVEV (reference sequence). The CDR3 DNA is TGTGCCAGCAGTTTAGACCCATTATATGGCTACACCTTC. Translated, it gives CASSLDPLYGYTF.

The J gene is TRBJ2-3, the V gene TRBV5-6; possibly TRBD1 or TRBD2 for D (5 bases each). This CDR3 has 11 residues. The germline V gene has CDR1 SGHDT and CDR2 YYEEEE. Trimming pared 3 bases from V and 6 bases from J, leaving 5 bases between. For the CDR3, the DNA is TGTGCCAGCAGCTGGGGGGATACGCAGTATTTT. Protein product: CASSWGDTQYF.

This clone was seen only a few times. CDR3 DNA sequence: TGTGCCAGCAGCTTGGCCAGGGGACAGGGAAGCGACACTGAAGCTTTCTTT. It translates to CASSLARGQGSDTEAFF. The rearrangement joins TRBV5-4 to TRBJ1-1; 9 bases are shared with TRBD1. The germline CDR1 and CDR2 sequences are SGHNT and YYREEE (reference sequence). The CDR3 is made up of 17 amino acids. After removal of 0 bases from V and 3 bases from J, the junction contained 9 bases not matched to a gene.

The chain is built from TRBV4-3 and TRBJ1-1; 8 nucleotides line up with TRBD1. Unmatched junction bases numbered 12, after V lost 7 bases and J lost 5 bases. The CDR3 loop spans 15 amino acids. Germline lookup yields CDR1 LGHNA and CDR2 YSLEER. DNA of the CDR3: TGCGCCAGCACCATTTCGACAGGGGCCTGGACTGAAGCTTTCTTT. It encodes CASTISTGAWTEAFF.

CDR3 DNA sequence: TGTGCCAGCAGTGACCCAGCGGGGGGGGTCACAGATACGCAGTATTTT. Translation: CASSDPAGGVTDTQYF. The chain employs TRBV2 and TRBJ2-3; 10 bases agree with TRBD2. CDR3 size: 16 residues. The junction had 5 bases not matched to a gene; V was cut back by 3 bases and J by 2 bases. The germline V gene encodes CDR1 SNHLY and CDR2 FYNNEI.